The rows below give T cell receptor beta chains drawn from one sample of a study of identical twins. Each CDR3 protein gets one entry after TCRdb re-called the 5' RACE reads with MiXCR. Of 400,000 to 600,000 distinct CDR3 sequences in the sample, about a fifth were seen once. This sample was also put to use in a study of yellow fever vaccine responses in identical twins.

Input material: CD4+ T cells sorted from blood. The receptors derive from a woman under 30 in good health. CDR3s include the opening cysteine and the closing phenylalanine or tryptophan. A D gene is named only where the DNA matches it firmly. The listing skips clone size in some rows; elsewhere it reads once, few, many or a size class.

>TRBJ2-7|-|-|TRBV20-1
TGCAGTGCCTCCGACGGAACCTACGAGCAGTACTTC
CSASDGTYEQYF
>TRBJ2-5|-|few|TRBV2
TGTGCCAGCAGTGAATCCCGCATGGAGACCCAGTACTTC
CASSESRMETQYF
>TRBJ2-7|-|few|TRBV2
TGTGCCAGCAGTGAATCCCGAGTCGAGCAGTACTTC
CASSESRVEQYF
>TRBJ2-3|-|-|TRBV5-1
TGCGCCAGCAGCTTGCGGGCTCAAAGCCCAGATACGCAGTATTTT
CASSLRAQSPDTQYF
>TRBJ2-1|TRBD1|few|TRBV12-3/TRBV12-4
TGTGCCAGCACACTCGGGACAGTCAATGAGCAGTTCTTC
CASTLGTVNEQFF
>TRBJ2-3|-|few|TRBV4-1
TGCGCCAGCAGCCAATACAGGGAAGGGAACACAGATACGCAGTATTTT
CASSQYREGNTDTQYF
>TRBJ1-5|-|-|TRBV9
TGTGCCAGCAGCGTAGGTCGGACCAATCAGCCCCAGCATTTT
CASSVGRTNQPQHF
>TRBJ2-1|-|-|TRBV10-3
TGTGCCATCAGTGAGACGTCTCACAACTACAATGAGCAGTTCTTC
CAISETSHNYNEQFF
>TRBJ2-1|TRBD2|few|TRBV7-9
TGTGCCATCCACGGACTAGCGGAAAATGAGCAGTTCTTC
CAIHGLAENEQFF
>TRBJ2-1|TRBD2|few|TRBV10-3
TGTGCCATCAGTGAGATCGGGGTGGGACTAGCGGGAACCTACAATGAGCAGTTCTTC
CAISEIGVGLAGTYNEQFF
>TRBJ2-1|-|-|TRBV6-5
TGTGCCAGCAGTTACTCAACCGGGGATAGGCGGTACAATGAGCAGTTCTTC
CASSYSTGDRRYNEQFF
>TRBJ2-5|TRBD1|many|TRBV12-3/TRBV12-4
TGTGCCAGCAGTTACAGGGGCCACCAAGAGACCCAGTACTTC
CASSYRGHQETQYF
>TRBJ2-7|-|-|TRBV20-1
TGCAGTGCTCCCGCGGTCTCGGGCTCCTACGAGCAGTACTTC
CSAPAVSGSYEQYF
>TRBJ2-1|TRBD2|-|TRBV9
TGTGCCAGCAGCACCGGGACTAGGAATGAGCAGTTCTTC
CASSTGTRNEQFF
>TRBJ2-1|-|few|TRBV24-1
TGTGCCACCAGTGATTACAATGGACTACGCTCCTACAATGAGCAGTTCTTC
CATSDYNGLRSYNEQFF
>TRBJ2-3|-|-|TRBV29-1
TGCAGCGTTGAGGGGGTGGCAGATACGCAGTATTTT
CSVEGVADTQYF
>TRBJ2-5|-|-|TRBV12-3/TRBV12-4
TGTGCCAGCAGGACCGGGACACTACAAGAGACCCAGTACTTC
CASRTGTLQETQYF
>TRBJ1-6|TRBD1|many|TRBV6-5
TGTGCCAGCAGTTACGACTCTCACAGGGGGGCCTATAATTCACCCCTCCACTTT
CASSYDSHRGAYNSPLHF
>TRBJ2-7|TRBD1|-|TRBV12-3/TRBV12-4
TGTGCCAGCAGGCGATCCGGGACAGGGAACGAGCAGTACTTC
CASRRSGTGNEQYF
>TRBJ2-3|TRBD1|-|TRBV6-5
TGTGCCAGCAGTTCCCTTACAGGGGAAAGCACAGATACGCAGTATTTT
CASSSLTGESTDTQYF
>TRBJ2-3|-|-|TRBV19
TGTGCCTTATGGGACTTCACAGATACGCAGTATTTT
CALWDFTDTQYF
>TRBJ1-3|-|-|TRBV3-1
TGTGCCAGCAGCCAAGTTAGACGGACTGGAAACACCATATATTTT
CASSQVRRTGNTIYF
>TRBJ1-5|-|-|TRBV20-1
TGCAGTGCAAAACCGGGGTCCAATCAGCCCCAGCATTTT
CSAKPGSNQPQHF
>TRBJ2-2|-|few|TRBV28
TGTGCCAGCAGTTCCGTCACCGGCGGCACCGGGGAGCTGTTTTTT
CASSSVTGGTGELFF
>TRBJ2-7|TRBD1|-|TRBV6-1
TGTGCCAGCAGAACGTCGGGACAGGGAGATTACGAGCAGTACTTC
CASRTSGQGDYEQYF
>TRBJ2-7|TRBD2|-|TRBV2
TGTGCCAGCAGTGAATTCCGGGAGGGCCTGGGGGAGCAGTACTTC
CASSEFREGLGEQYF
>TRBJ2-3|-|few|TRBV7-6
TGTGCCAGCAGCCAACCCCTAGCGCCGCAGTATTTT
CASSQPLAPQYF
>TRBJ2-7|-|-|TRBV2
TGTGCCAGCAGTGGGTGGATCTACGAGCAGTACTTC
CASSGWIYEQYF
>TRBJ1-2|TRBD1|few|TRBV10-3
TGTGCCATCAGCGGGACAGAAGGCTTAGGCTACACCTTC
CAISGTEGLGYTF